This T cell receptor (beta chain) was recovered during a study of Ad26.COV2.S vaccination and SARS-CoV-2 variants. Study summary: COV1001, an Ad26.COV2.S trial, supplied this vaccine-arm donor. Study-wide points: Spike-specific TCR breadth ran higher among vaccine recipients than placebo recipients. Total T cell responses were possibly underestimated by TCR breadth and depth analyses. Post-vaccination breadth of spike-specific CD8+ and CD4+ T cell responses was reportedly substantial.

Here immunoSEQ multiplex PCR was the method, and the copy in TCRdb shows in-frame clones only, minus some. This table has 350,000 to 500,000 clones, 90% appearing once. The treatment denotes: roughly 18 received Ad26.COV2.S at low or high dose, single or two shots; roughly five received placebo; per-sample allocation not given. The samples were gathered on day 63 after the first injection of vaccine or placebo. CDR3 length equals 14 residues. Germline V lookup: CDR1 MNHEY, CDR2 SMNVEV (reference sequence). V lost 5 bases to trimming and J lost 6 bases; unmatched junction nucleotides: 4. Comments on this clone: Its cognate antigen is unknown.

The sequencing here drew on peripheral blood, taken in a trial of Ad26.COV2.S vaccine versus placebo. The receptor comes from a person aged 18-60 years who received the Ad26.COV2.S COVID-19 vaccine or a placebo. The chain carries TRBV27 and TRBJ1-5, with TRBD1 matching 10 bases. The CDR3 sequence: CASSVDRGLQPQHF. CDR3 nucleotides: TGTGCCAGCAGTGTAGACAGGGGGCTTCAGCCCCAGCATTTT.